Sequencing of this T cell receptor beta chain was carried out in a study of blood T cell repertoires in COVID-19. The CDR3 consists of 13 residues. V was cut by 2 bases and J by 12 bases, with 11 bases left in between. In germline, CDR1 is MDHEN, CDR2 SYDVKM. Using immunoSEQ multiplex PCR, the repertoire was profiled, and TCRdb retains in-frame clones only, with some absent. The repertoire consists of some 320,000 clones, with under 90% occurring once and the leading ten covering 2.9%. This sequence originates from a woman aged 50 to 60 who had been exposed to COVID-19. Sequencing was carried out using PBMCs or T cells enriched from blood (not recorded which). V is TRBV28 and J is TRBJ1-6, with D unresolved. The CDR3 here is CASSLDWMRPLHF. The CDR3 nucleotides read TGTGCCAGCAGTTTAGACTGGATGAGACCCCTCCACTTT.